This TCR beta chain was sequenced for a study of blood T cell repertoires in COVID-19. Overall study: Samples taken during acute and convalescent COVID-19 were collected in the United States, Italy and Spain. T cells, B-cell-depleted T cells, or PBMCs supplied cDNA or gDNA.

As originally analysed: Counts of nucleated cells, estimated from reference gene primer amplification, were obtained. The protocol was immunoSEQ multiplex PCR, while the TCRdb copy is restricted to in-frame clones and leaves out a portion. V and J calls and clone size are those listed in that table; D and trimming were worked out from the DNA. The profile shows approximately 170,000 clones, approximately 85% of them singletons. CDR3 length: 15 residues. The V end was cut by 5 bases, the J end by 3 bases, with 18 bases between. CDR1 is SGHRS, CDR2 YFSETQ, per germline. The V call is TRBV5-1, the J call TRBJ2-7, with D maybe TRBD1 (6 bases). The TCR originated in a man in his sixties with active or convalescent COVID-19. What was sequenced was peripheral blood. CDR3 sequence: CASRLYTGPDYEQYF. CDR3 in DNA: TGCGCCAGCAGGCTATACACAGGGCCCGACTACGAGCAGTACTTC.